This TCR beta chain originates from a study of cytomegalovirus exposure and HLA in healthy donors. Study-level information: Of about 390 genotyped donors, roughly 80% grouped in the Caucasian-associated ancestry cluster.

For this clone: Its matching antigen is unknown.

The V end lost 7 bases, the J end lost 11 bases, and 14 bases lay between the germline ends. This CDR3 region has 11 residues. CDR1 MNHEY and CDR2 SMNVEV come from the germline V gene (reference sequence). Among the donors, all were healthy bone marrow donors. Overall study findings and caveats: Later, TCR association rates were found to vary by HLA locus, highest for DRB1 and lowest for HLA-C. Later analysis identified a missense DCLRE1C variant that was linked to TCR beta V- and J-gene trimming.

PCR employed 60 Vbeta and 13 Jbeta primers. The repertoire was sequenced with immunoSEQ multiplex PCR; TCRdb's copy has only in-frame clones and lacks some. This table has approximately 100,000 clones, about nine tenths appearing once. Sequenced input: PBMCs. The rearrangement links TRBV27 to TRBJ1-1, with a tentative D call TRBD1 (5 bases). The clonotype comes from a man under 40 in good health and CMV-seropositive. The CDR3 DNA follows: TGTGCCAGCATCGTTGGGGCGTGGGCTTTCTTT. It is translated as CASIVGAWAFF.